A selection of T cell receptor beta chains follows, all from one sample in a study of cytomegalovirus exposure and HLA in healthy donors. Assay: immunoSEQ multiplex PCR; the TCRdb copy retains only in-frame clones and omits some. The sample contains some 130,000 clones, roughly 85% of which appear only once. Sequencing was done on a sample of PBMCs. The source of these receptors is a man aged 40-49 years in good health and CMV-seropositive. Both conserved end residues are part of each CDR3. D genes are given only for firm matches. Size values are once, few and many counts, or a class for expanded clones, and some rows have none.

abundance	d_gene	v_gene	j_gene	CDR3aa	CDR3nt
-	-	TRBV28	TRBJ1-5	CASGGGYQPQHF	TGTGCCAGCGGCGGGGGATATCAGCCCCAGCATTTT
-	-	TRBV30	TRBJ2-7	CAWVRDSPHEQYF	TGTGCCTGGGTGCGGGACAGCCCGCACGAGCAGTACTTC
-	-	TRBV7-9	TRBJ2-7	CASSARVLAGNEQYF	TGTGCCAGCAGCGCTAGGGTGTTGGCAGGGAACGAGCAGTACTTC
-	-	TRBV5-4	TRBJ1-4	CASSLIGGLSEKLFF	TGTGCCAGCAGCTTGATCGGGGGGCTTTCCGAAAAACTGTTTTTT
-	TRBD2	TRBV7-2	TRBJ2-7	CAMTGGSSYEQYF	TGTGCCATGACGGGAGGCAGCTCCTACGAGCAGTACTTC
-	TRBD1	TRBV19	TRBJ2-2	CASSMGRGPGELFF	TGTGCCAGTAGTATGGGCAGGGGGCCCGGGGAGCTGTTTTTT
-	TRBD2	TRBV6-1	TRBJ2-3	CASRKAGTSTDTQYF	TGTGCCAGCAGGAAAGCGGGAACTAGCACAGATACGCAGTATTTT
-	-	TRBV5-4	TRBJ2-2	CASSTSIGRNTGELFF	TGTGCCAGCAGCACCTCCATTGGGAGGAACACCGGGGAGCTGTTTTTT
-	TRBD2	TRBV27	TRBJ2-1	CASSFLAGAVEQFF	TGTGCCAGCAGTTTCCTAGCGGGAGCGGTTGAGCAGTTCTTC
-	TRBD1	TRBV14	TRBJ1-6	CASSQDRTGDLNYNSPLHF	TGTGCCAGCAGCCAAGATCGGACAGGGGACCTTAACTATAATTCACCCCTCCACTTT
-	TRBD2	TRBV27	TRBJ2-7	CASTVRGGQGLSYEQYF	TGTGCCAGCACCGTACGGGGGGGGCAGGGACTTTCCTACGAGCAGTACTTC
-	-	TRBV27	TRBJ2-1	CASILFSGSRSSYNEQFF	TGTGCCAGCATCCTATTTAGTGGTAGCCGGAGCTCCTACAATGAGCAGTTCTTC
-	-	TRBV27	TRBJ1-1	CASSLSFSEANTEAFF	TGTGCCAGCAGTTTAAGTTTTTCAGAGGCGAACACTGAAGCTTTCTTT
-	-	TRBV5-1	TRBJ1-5	CASSLGQFSNQPQHF	TGCGCCAGCAGCTTGGGACAGTTTAGCAATCAGCCCCAGCATTTT
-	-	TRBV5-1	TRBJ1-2	CASSPGVNYGYTF	TGCGCCAGCAGCCCGGGGGTAAACTATGGCTACACCTTC
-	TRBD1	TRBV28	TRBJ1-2	CASRREQGYGYTF	TGTGCCAGCAGGCGAGAACAGGGGTATGGCTACACCTTC
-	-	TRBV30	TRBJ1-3	CAFSRGGRGNTIYF	TGTGCCTTCTCCCGAGGGGGACGTGGAAACACCATATATTTT
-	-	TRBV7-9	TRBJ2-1	CASSLFRGEQFF	TGTGCCAGCAGCCTCTTTAGAGGTGAGCAGTTCTTC
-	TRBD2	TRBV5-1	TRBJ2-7	CASSLAGGLYEQYF	TGCGCCAGCAGCTTAGCGGGAGGTCTCTACGAGCAGTACTTC
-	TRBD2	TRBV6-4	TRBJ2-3	CASSDRRGASGNTQYF	TGTGCCAGCAGTGACCGTCGAGGGGCAAGCGGGAATACGCAGTATTTT
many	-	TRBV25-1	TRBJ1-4	CASSTGSQKLFF	TGTGCCAGCAGTACCGGGTCCCAGAAACTGTTTTTT
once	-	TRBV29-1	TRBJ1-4	CSVEEREKLFF	TGCAGCGTTGAAGAGCGTGAAAAACTGTTTTTT
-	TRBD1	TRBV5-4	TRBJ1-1	CASSSKISGGTEAFF	TGTGCCAGCAGCTCGAAGATATCAGGGGGCACTGAAGCTTTCTTT
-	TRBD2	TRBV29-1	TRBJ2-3	CSVFSGRGTDTQYF	TGCAGCGTTTTTAGCGGGAGGGGCACAGATACGCAGTATTTT
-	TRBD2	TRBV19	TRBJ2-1	CASSMLAGDINEQFF	TGTGCCAGTAGTATGCTAGCGGGAGACATCAATGAGCAGTTCTTC
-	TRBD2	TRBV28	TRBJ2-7	CASRLAGYEQYF	TGTGCCAGCAGACTAGCGGGCTACGAGCAGTACTTC
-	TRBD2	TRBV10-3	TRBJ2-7	CAISEGSDSGSYEQYF	TGTGCCATCAGTGAGGGATCCGATAGCGGGAGCTACGAGCAGTACTTC
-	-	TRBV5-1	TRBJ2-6	CASSVYRGSGANVLTF	TGCGCCAGCAGCGTCTATCGAGGCTCTGGGGCCAACGTCCTGACTTTC
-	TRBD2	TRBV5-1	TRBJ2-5	CASSLAGLARETQYF	TGCGCCAGCAGCTTGGCCGGACTAGCTCGAGAGACCCAGTACTTC
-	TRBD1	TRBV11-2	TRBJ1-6	CASSFMGGTGLNSPLHF	TGTGCCAGCAGCTTTATGGGGGGGACAGGTCTCAATTCACCCCTCCACTTT
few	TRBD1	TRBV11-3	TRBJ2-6	CASSARGRSPASGANVLTF	TGTGCCAGCAGCGCCAGGGGGAGATCACCAGCCTCTGGGGCCAACGTCCTGACTTTC
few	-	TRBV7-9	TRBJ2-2	CSSSEGGELFF	TGTTCCAGCAGCGAGGGCGGGGAGCTGTTTTTT
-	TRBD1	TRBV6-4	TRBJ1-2	CASSVTAGGPTNYGYTF	TGTGCCAGCAGTGTAACGGCAGGGGGGCCTACTAACTATGGCTACACCTTC
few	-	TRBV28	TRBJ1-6	CASSRDSYYNSPLHF	TGTGCCAGCAGCCGAGACAGCTACTATAATTCACCCCTCCACTTT
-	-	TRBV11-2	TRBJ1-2	CASSPAPLDRLANYGYTF	TGTGCCAGCAGCCCTGCCCCACTGGACAGATTAGCTAACTATGGCTACACCTTC
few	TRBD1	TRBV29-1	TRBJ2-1	CSVEDRSSYNEQFF	TGCAGCGTTGAGGACAGGAGCTCCTACAATGAGCAGTTCTTC
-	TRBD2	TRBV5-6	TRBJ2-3	CASSWTSGSTTDTQYF	TGTGCCAGCAGCTGGACTAGCGGGAGCACCACAGATACGCAGTATTTT
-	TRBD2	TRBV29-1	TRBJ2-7	CSPSYAGGEEQYF	TGCAGCCCGTCCTACGCGGGAGGGGAGGAGCAGTACTTC
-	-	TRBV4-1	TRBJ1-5	CASSQDRGGAQPQHF	TGCGCCAGCAGCCAAGATCGGGGAGGGGCCCAGCCCCAGCATTTT
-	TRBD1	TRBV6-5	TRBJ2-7	CASSATRGRTYEQYF	TGTGCCAGCAGTGCTACCAGGGGGCGAACCTACGAGCAGTACTTC
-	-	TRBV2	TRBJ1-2	CATKPETDYGYTF	TGTGCCACGAAACCCGAGACAGACTATGGCTACACCTTC
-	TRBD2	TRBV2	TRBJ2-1	CASKWRTSGGSSYNEQFF	TGTGCCAGCAAGTGGAGGACTAGCGGGGGGAGCTCCTACAATGAGCAGTTCTTC
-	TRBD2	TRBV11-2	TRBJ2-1	CASSGPSGVYNEQFF	TGTGCCAGCAGCGGACCTAGCGGGGTGTACAATGAGCAGTTCTTC
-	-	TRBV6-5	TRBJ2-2	CASGSFNTGELFF	TGTGCCAGCGGGAGTTTTAACACCGGGGAGCTGTTTTTT
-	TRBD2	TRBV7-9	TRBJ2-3	CASSRSGNTDTQYF	TGTGCCAGCAGCCGTAGCGGGAATACAGATACGCAGTATTTT